Below, one T cell receptor beta chain is given with its context. The ends were cut back, 5 bases at V and 3 bases at J, with 22 bases in the middle. This CDR3 contains 17 residues. Per the germline V gene, CDR1 is SGHRS and CDR2 is YFSETQ. The data were taken from a study of blood T cell repertoires in COVID-19. TCRdb keeps only in-frame clones here, not all; method: immunoSEQ multiplex PCR. Found here are tens of thousands of clones, around 84% of them singletons; the top ten hold approximately 10%. This receptor was identified in a human donor in a cohort sampled during active COVID-19. The rearrangement links TRBV5-1 to TRBJ2-3, with a weak D call TRBD2 (6 bases). The sequencing sample was made of peripheral blood. The CDR3 is CASRGVHGGTGTDTQYF. The DNA for the CDR3 is TGCGCCAGCAGAGGTGTTCACGGGGGAACGGGGACAGATACGCAGTATTTT.